This T cell receptor (beta chain) was recovered during a study of CD8 T cells in ankylosing spondylitis. Study outcomes and limitations: A TCR beta motif of several highly homologous variants appeared characteristic of ankylosing spondylitis blood.

This clonotype occurred a few times. Its target is not known. The authors made TCR beta libraries by quantitative 5'-RACE with molecular barcodes. In TCRdb, the 5' RACE reads were re-called with MiXCR into one record per CDR3 protein. Counted here are about 220,000 distinct CDR3 sequences, 20% to 30% occurring once; the ten biggest clones make up 5% to 8%. Germline CDR1 reads DFQATT; CDR2 reads SNEGSKA (reference sequence). This CDR3 has 11 residues. V shed 7 bases and J shed 5 bases, with 12 bases lying between them. The receptor comes from a male donor with ankylosing spondylitis or in good health (not recorded which). The rearrangement links TRBV20-1 to TRBJ2-7; D ambiguous. Material: blood, either unsorted or a sorted T cell fraction (not recorded which). CDR3 nucleotides: TGCAGTGTAAAACGGGCCGACGAGCAGTACTTC. Translating it yields CSVKRADEQYF.